The subject of this entry is one T cell receptor beta chain. The antigen is not known. Assay used: immunoSEQ multiplex PCR; TCRdb lists only in-frame clones, some missing. The sample lists roughly 9,000 clones; roughly 57% were seen once. Indicated time point: after neoadjuvant nivolumab, at surgical resection. This sample is drawn from a study of neoadjuvant anti-PD-1 for oral cavity cancer. Study-wide background: Non-progressing patients received a fourth nivolumab dose near day 43, then surgery on days 50-56. General observations from the study: Each response group had just three patients in TCR analyses.

Sample: PBMCs, taken after nivolumab (anti-PD-1) treatment. The receptor comes from a person between 40 and 79 years old with oral cavity squamous cell carcinoma.

In DNA form, the CDR3 reads TGTGCCAGCAGCCAAGGGTGGGGGGTGGTTTCACCCCTCCACTTT. Translation: CASSQGWGVVSPLHF. V is TRBV14 and J is TRBJ1-6, with D tentatively TRBD1 (5 bases). The CDR3 has 15 residues. V was pared by 1 base and J by 9 bases, with 13 bases between. Germline loops: CDR1 SGHDN, CDR2 FVKESK.